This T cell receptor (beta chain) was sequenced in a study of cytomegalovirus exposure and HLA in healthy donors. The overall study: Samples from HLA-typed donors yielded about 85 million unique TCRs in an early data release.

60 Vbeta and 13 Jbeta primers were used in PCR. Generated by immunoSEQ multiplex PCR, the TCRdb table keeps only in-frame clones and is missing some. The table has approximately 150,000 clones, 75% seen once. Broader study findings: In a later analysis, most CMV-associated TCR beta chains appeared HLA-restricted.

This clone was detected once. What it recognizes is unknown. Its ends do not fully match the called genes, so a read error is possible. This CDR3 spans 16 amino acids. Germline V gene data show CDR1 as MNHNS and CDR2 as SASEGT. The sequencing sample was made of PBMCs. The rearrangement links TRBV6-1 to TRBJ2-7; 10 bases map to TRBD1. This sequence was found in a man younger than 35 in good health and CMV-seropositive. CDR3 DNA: TGTGCCAGCTGTGAAGCGCTAGGCGACAGGGGGCTTGAGCAGTACTTC. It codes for CASCEALGDRGLEQYF.